This T cell receptor beta chain was retrieved from a study of cytomegalovirus exposure and HLA in healthy donors. Turning to the study itself: Some 85 million unique TCRs, all from HLA-typed donors, were included in an early release of the data. Among the roughly 400 genotyped donors, 65% to 90% were placed in the Caucasian-associated ancestry cluster.

Only a few counts were recorded for this clone. Its antigen remains unidentified. General observations from the study: Cytomegalovirus-associated status was assigned to around 160 TCR beta chains.

CDR3 length equals 15 residues. Germline loops: CDR1 SGHVS, CDR2 FQNEAQ. V dropped 1 base and J dropped 2 bases, with 12 bases sitting between them. Donors were ostensibly healthy at sampling, although undocumented immune exposures were probable. The PCR made use of 60 Vbeta and 13 Jbeta primers. Measured with immunoSEQ multiplex PCR; TCRdb has only the in-frame clones, and not every one. Found here are fewer than 250,000 clones, about 80% of them singletons; the top ten hold roughly 16%. The specimen sequenced was PBMCs. The sequence was obtained from a man aged 35-49 years in good health and CMV-seronegative. The chain is built from TRBV7-8 and TRBJ2-7; no reliable D call. The DNA for the CDR3 is TGTGCCAGCAGCTTAGGCACCTTAACTACCTACGAGCAGTACTTC. Amino acids: CASSLGTLTTYEQYF.